This TCR beta chain was sequenced in a study of blood T cell repertoires in COVID-19. Study information: The United States, Italy and Spain were the sources of the acute and convalescent COVID-19 samples. Nucleic acid was either cDNA or gDNA, and it came from T cells, B-cell-depleted T cells, or PBMCs.

CDR3 length: 19 residues. Study processing details: Researchers report that nucleated cell counts were estimated from reference gene primer amplification. Produced via immunoSEQ multiplex PCR; TCRdb's table is partial and in-frame only. The V and J calls and clone size were taken over from that table, and D and trimming were inferred from the DNA. The sample carries roughly 120,000 clones, about 88% recorded once. Sample: peripheral blood. This sequence was found in a woman in her forties or fifties with acute or convalescent COVID-19. V gene TRBV21-1 combines with J gene TRBJ1-2. TRBV21-1 is a pseudogene. This CDR3 is CASSRTRNRGGREDYGYTF. CDR3 nucleotides: TGTGCCAGCAGCCGCACCCGAAATAGGGGGGGAAGGGAAGACTATGGCTACACCTTC.